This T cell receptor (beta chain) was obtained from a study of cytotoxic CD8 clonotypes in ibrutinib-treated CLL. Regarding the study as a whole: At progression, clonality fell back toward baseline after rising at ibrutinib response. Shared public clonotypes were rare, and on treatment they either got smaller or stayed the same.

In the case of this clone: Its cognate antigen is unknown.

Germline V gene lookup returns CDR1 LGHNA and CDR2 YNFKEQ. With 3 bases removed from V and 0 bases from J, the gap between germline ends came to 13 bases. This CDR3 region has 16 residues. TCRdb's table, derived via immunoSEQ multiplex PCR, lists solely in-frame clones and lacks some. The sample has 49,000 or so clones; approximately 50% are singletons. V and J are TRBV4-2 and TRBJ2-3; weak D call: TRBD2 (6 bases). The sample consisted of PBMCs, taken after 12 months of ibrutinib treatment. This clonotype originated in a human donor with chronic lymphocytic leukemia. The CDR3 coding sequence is TGTGCCAGCAGCCATCGGGAGAACCCTAGCACAGATACGCAGTATTTT. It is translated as CASSHRENPSTDTQYF.